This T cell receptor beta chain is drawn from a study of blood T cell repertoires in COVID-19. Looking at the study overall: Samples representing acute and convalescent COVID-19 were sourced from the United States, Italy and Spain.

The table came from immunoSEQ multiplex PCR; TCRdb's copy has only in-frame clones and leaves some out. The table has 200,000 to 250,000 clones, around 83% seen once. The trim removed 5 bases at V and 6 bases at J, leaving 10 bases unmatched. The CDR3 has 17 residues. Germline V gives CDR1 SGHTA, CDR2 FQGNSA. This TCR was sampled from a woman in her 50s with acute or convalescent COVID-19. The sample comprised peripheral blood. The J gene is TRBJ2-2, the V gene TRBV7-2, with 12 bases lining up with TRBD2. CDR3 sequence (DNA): TGTGCCAGCAGCCCCCCGGGACTAGCGGGCGGGGCCGGGGAGCTGTTTTTT. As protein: CASSPPGLAGGAGELFF.